This T cell receptor (beta chain) emerged from a study of blood T cell repertoires in COVID-19. TCRdb keeps only in-frame clones here, not all; method: immunoSEQ multiplex PCR. The sample gives 70,000 or so clones, about 88% of which show up once; roughly 9.1% is in the top ten. The specimen was peripheral blood. The receptor comes from a human donor in a cohort sampled during active COVID-19.

CDR3: CASSPELAGFTDTQYF. DNA for the CDR3: TGTGCCAGCAGTCCCGAACTAGCGGGGTTCACAGATACGCAGTATTTT. This chain joins TRBV27 and TRBJ2-3; 10 bases map to TRBD2. The J segment lost 2 bases and the V segment lost 5 bases, leaving 7 bases of the junction unmatched. CDR3 length: 16 amino acids. Per germline, CDR1 MNHEY and CDR2 SMNVEV (reference sequence).